This entry lists 9 T cell receptor beta chains sequenced from one sample in a study of blood T cell repertoires in COVID-19 (dated by TCRdb to the early 2020s). Library method: the immunoSEQ multiplex PCR assay. Not all clones reach the TCRdb copy of this immuneACCESS table, which keeps in-frame sequences only. Checked studies attribute under half of the gap to unresolved V genes and leave the rest unexplained. The sample yields about 390,000 clones; around 87% were counted once. The ten largest clones capture about 2.3% of the sample. The sequenced sample was peripheral blood. The receptors shown here come from a woman aged 60-75 years with COVID-19, enrolled during active disease.

This clone has only one observation. The V and J genes are TRBV11-1 and TRBJ2-1; tentative D call: TRBD2 (6 bases). The V and J ends lost 0 bases and 11 bases respectively, with 11 bases between them. Germline CDR1 is SGHAT and CDR2 is FQDESV (reference sequence). This CDR3 has 13 amino acids. In DNA form, the CDR3 reads TGTGCCAGCAGCTTAGCTGAGGGGAGGAAGCAGTTCTTC. Its translation is CASSLAEGRKQFF.

This clone was seen many times. V and J are TRBV5-4 and TRBJ1-3, with D hard to call. V was trimmed by 2 bases and J by 0 bases, leaving 6 bases between them. Germline CDR1 and CDR2: SGHNT and YYREEE (reference sequence). The CDR3 has 14 residues. The CDR3 coding sequence is TGTGCCAGCAGCTTTGGCAACTCTGGAAACACCATATATTTT. Translated: CASSFGNSGNTIYF.

The chain is built from TRBV4-1 and TRBJ2-1; 7 nucleotides align to TRBD1. V dropped 6 bases and J dropped 4; count of bases not matched to a gene: 3. Germline V gene sequence: CDR1 MGHRA, CDR2 YSYEKL. The CDR3 is made up of 13 amino acids. CDR3 residues: CASSPTGYNEQFF. The CDR3 region has the DNA TGCGCCAGCAGTCCGACAGGGTACAATGAGCAGTTCTTC.

This clone was seen more than once but under ten times. The CDR3 bases are TGTGCCAGCAGGACTGGGACAGTTGGGAATGAGCAGTTCTTC. This codes for CASRTGTVGNEQFF. V usage is TRBV6-5 and J usage is TRBJ2-1; 7 bases align to TRBD1. Losses at the gene ends were 6 bases for V and 7 bases for J; bases not matched to a gene: 9. The CDR3 is 14 residues long. Germline CDR1 and CDR2: MNHEY and SVGAGI.

This chain's CDR3 is CASSQDRDRYGYTF. The DNA for the CDR3 is TGCGCCAGCAGCCAAGACAGGGATAGGTATGGCTACACCTTC. The gene calls are TRBV4-1 and TRBJ1-2; perhaps TRBD1 as D (5 bases). Between the trimmed V and J ends, which lost 0 bases and 5 bases, there was a span of 10 bases. This CDR3 contains 14 residues. The germline gives CDR1 MGHRA, CDR2 YSYEKL.

The chain couples TRBV5-1 to TRBJ2-7; tentatively, D is TRBD2 (6 bases). This CDR3 comprises 16 residues. CDR1 and CDR2 (germline): SGHRS, YFSETQ. Trimming pared 4 bases from V and 3 bases from J, leaving 20 bases between. CDR3: CASSPSPGSRGYEQYF. The CDR3 region has the DNA TGCGCCAGCAGCCCCAGCCCCGGGAGTCGGGGCTACGAGCAGTACTTC. Filled out from reference TRBV5-1 and TRBJ2-7, the complete variable domain reads KAGVTQTPRYLIKTRGQQVTLSCSPISGHRSVSWYQQTPGQGLQFLFEYFSETQRNKGNFPGRFSGRQFSNSRSEMNVSTLELGDSALYLCASSPSPGSRGYEQYFGPGTRLTVT.

The chain recombines TRBV18 with TRBJ1-1; D is uncertain. Trimming pared 4 bases from V and 0 bases from J, leaving 9 bases between. The CDR3 extends over 14 amino acids. CDR1 and CDR2 from the germline V gene are KGHSH and LQKENI. CDR3 coding DNA: TGTGCCAGCTCACAGCAAAGCATGAACACTGAAGCTTTCTTT. Its protein product is CASSQQSMNTEAFF.

The chain joins TRBV6-5 to TRBJ1-3, with a weak D call TRBD1 (6 bases). The CDR3 consists of 14 residues. The V gene lost 10 bases and the J gene lost 4 bases, with 17 bases spanning the gap. Germline CDR1 MNHEY, CDR2 SVGAGI. CDR3 sequence (DNA): TGTGCCACGATAGGCAGGGGAATGGGAAACACCATATATTTT. Protein: CATIGRGMGNTIYF.

This clone was counted only a few times. The V call is TRBV4-1, the J call TRBJ1-1, with 7 bases identical to TRBD1. V dropped 3 bases and J dropped 3; count of bases not matched to a gene: 10. The CDR3 totals 16 residues. Germline V gene lookup returns CDR1 MGHRA and CDR2 YSYEKL. CDR3 region: CASSHQQGPRDTEAFF. The CDR3 DNA follows: TGCGCCAGCAGCCACCAACAGGGGCCTCGAGACACTGAAGCTTTCTTT.